This TCR beta chain stems from a study of shared clonotypes between healthy human individuals. Ten or more counts support this clone. Here immunoSEQ multiplex PCR was the method, and the copy in TCRdb shows in-frame clones only, minus some. Of some 980,000 clones listed, about three quarters are singletons. From germline, CDR1 is SGHTA and CDR2 FQGTGA. Germline trimming cut 5 bases from V and 0 bases from J; bases unmatched to any gene: 9. The CDR3 has 16 residues. The receptor was isolated from a man in his late teens or twenties in good health. The specimen was memory CD4+ T cells sorted from blood. The sample's subset: CD45RA-negative fraction. The chain employs TRBV7-3 and TRBJ1-1; 7 bases map to TRBD1. CDR3 sequence reads: CASSPQGGLMNTEAFF. The CDR3 bases are TGTGCCAGCAGCCCTCAGGGGGGGCTCATGAACACTGAAGCTTTCTTT.